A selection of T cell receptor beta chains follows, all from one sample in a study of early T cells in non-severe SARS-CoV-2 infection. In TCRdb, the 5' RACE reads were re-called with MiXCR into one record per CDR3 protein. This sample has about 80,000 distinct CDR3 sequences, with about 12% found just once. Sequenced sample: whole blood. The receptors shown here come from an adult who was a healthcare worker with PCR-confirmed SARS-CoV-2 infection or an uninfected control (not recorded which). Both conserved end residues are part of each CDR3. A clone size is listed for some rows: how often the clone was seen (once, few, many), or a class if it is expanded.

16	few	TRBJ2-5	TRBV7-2	CASSLHPASGKGTQYF
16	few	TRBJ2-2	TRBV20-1	CSARAWGGPNTGELFF
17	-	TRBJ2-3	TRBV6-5	CASSSQHRGLRKDTQYF
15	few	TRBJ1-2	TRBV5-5	CASAGDGGQAYGYTF
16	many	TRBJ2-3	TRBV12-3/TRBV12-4	CASSSGLAVGTDTQYF
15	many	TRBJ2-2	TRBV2	CASSLAGGIAGELFF
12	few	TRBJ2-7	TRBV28	CASGTQRYEQYF
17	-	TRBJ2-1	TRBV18	CASSPRPLSTSYNEQFF
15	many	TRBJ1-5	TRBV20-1	CSARGQGNGNQPQHF
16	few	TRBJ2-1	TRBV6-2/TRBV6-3	CASSFLLAARPNEQFF
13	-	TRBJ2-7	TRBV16	CASSQSGVGEQYF
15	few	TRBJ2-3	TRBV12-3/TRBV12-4	CASIAQGARADTQYF
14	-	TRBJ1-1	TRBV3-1	CASSQPAGNTEAFF
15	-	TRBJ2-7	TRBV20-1	CSARDRRVSSYEQYF
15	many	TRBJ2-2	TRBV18	CASSRDSTNTGELFF
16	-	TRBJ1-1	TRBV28	CASSFWGQGDFSEAFF
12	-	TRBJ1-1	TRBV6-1	CASSAVNTEAFF
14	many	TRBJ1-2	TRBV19	CASRRGWANYGYTF